This TCR beta chain emerged from a study of OX40 agonist ivuxolimab in advanced cancers. Sequenced by immunoSEQ multiplex PCR; TCRdb stores in-frame clones only, minus some. The data hold around 17,000 clones, with 85% to 95% observed a single time. The V end lost 5 bases, the J end lost 7 bases, and 17 bases lay between the germline ends. The length of the CDR3 is 14 residues. CDR1 and CDR2 from the germline V gene are SEHNR and FQNEAQ (reference sequence). Sequenced material: CD4+ or CD8+ T cells sorted from blood, taken in a trial of the OX40 agonist ivuxolimab. The origin of this receptor is an adult with an advanced solid tumor such as melanoma, head and neck, liver or kidney cancer. The genes are TRBV7-9 and TRBJ1-2; D is perhaps TRBD1 (6 bases). The CDR3 DNA is TGTGCCAGCAGCCAAGGGGGGCTCGGAGGTGGCTACACCTTC. This translates into CASSQGGLGGGYTF.